This T cell receptor (beta chain) was profiled in a study of shared clonotypes between healthy human individuals. Some clones are missing from TCRdb's copy, which holds only in-frame ones; the method was immunoSEQ multiplex PCR. The sample yields about 2.3 million clones, 85% to 95% seen once. This clone occurred once. Its antigen is currently unknown. General study findings and limits: The study sampled only blood, and tissue repertoires likely differ.

Looked up from germline, CDR1 is SGDLS and CDR2 is YYNGEE. CDR3 length: 15 residues. The V and J ends lost 3 bases and 0 bases respectively, with 9 bases between them. The source is a man aged 18 to 29 in good health. Some clones in this sample may be carry-over from other donors' samples. The sequenced sample consisted of naive CD4+ T cells from PBMCs. Subset given: CD45RA+ positively selected. This chain connects TRBV9 to TRBJ2-2; perhaps TRBD1 as D (6 bases). CDR3 sequence: CASSGQVSNTGELFF. DNA for the CDR3: TGTGCCAGCAGCGGACAGGTCTCGAACACCGGGGAGCTGTTTTTT.